This TCR beta chain was obtained from a study of response to subunit inactivated influenza vaccine. With 5 bases removed from V and 3 bases from J, the gap between germline ends came to 11 bases. The CDR3 spans 14 residues. The germline CDR1 and CDR2 sequences are MNHEY and SMNVEV (reference sequence). This clonotype was counted only a few times. TCRdb itself ran the RT-PCR reads through MiXCR, one entry per CDR3 protein. Among a few hundred thousand distinct CDR3 sequences listed, 20% to 25% were seen once. Material: PBMCs from blood, obtained about 20 months after vaccination. The clonotype originates from a man aged 45 to 70 who received an inactivated influenza vaccine. The chain uses TRBV27 and TRBJ1-5; D may be TRBD1 (6 bases). CDR3 in amino acids: CASSPRGLNQPQHF. The CDR3 coding sequence is TGTGCCAGCAGTCCACGGGGGCTCAATCAGCCCCAGCATTTT.